A selection of T cell receptor beta chains follows, all from one sample in a study of cytomegalovirus exposure and HLA in healthy donors. Using immunoSEQ multiplex PCR, the repertoire was profiled, and TCRdb retains in-frame clones only, with some absent. Here the sample spans approximately 100,000 clones, about three quarters being singletons. The sample comprised PBMCs. The source of these receptors is a woman in her thirties or forties in good health and CMV-seropositive. CDR3s include the opening cysteine and the closing phenylalanine or tryptophan. The order of the fields is V gene, D gene, CDR3 protein. A D gene is named only where the DNA matches it firmly.

TRBV7-2 . CASSFRPRGQETQYF
TRBV6-5 . CASSSHRTSYGYTF
TRBV5-1 TRBD1 CASSGTGVYGYTF
TRBV30 . CAWCSGLRSPLHF
TRBV19 . CASSRREGSQPQHF
TRBV19 TRBD2 CASTPLRGLAGRDEQFF
TRBV6-6 . CASSPPSGSYTGELFF
TRBV9 TRBD1 CASSLNDRGSYEQYF
TRBV30 TRBD1 CAWSAQGLAEAFF
TRBV27 . CASSSPSRGGTYEQYF
TRBV27 . CASSLSEGSGANVLTF
TRBV10-3 . CAISGLASSTDTQYF
TRBV6-4 . CASSGSNYGYTF
TRBV30 . CAWSAGRSQQYF
TRBV10-3 . CAIRGLGNNQPQHF
TRBV14 . CASSQDLGSGTQYF
TRBV27 TRBD1 CASTPPGQTGFKYGYTF
TRBV7-8 TRBD1 CASSPDRSVKGGYTF
TRBV7-6 TRBD2 CASSLVPRGATDTQYF
TRBV19 . CGPSHQPQHF
TRBV6-5 TRBD2 CASTRLAGHYEQYF
TRBV5-1 TRBD2 CASSLLGYSGGTPTEQYF
TRBV5-1 . CASGARRDYGYTF
TRBV2 . CAGDGGKGEKLFF